This TCR beta chain was captured by sequencing in a study of blood T cell repertoires in COVID-19. Only in-frame clones appear in the TCRdb table, and some are missing; sequencing was by immunoSEQ multiplex PCR. Of about 230,000 clones in the sample, 85% were seen once. Unmatched junction bases numbered 5, after V lost 1 base and J lost 0 bases. Germline V lookup: CDR1 SGHVS, CDR2 FNYEAQ. The CDR3 is 17 residues long. The clonotype was recovered from a man aged 50 to 60 with COVID-19, enrolled during active disease. The J gene is TRBJ2-3, the V gene TRBV7-6; TRBD2 matches at 9 bases. The sample consisted of peripheral blood. CDR3 region: CASSLVASGDSTDTQYF. Written as DNA, the CDR3 is TGTGCCAGCAGCTTAGTCGCTAGCGGGGACAGCACAGATACGCAGTATTTT.